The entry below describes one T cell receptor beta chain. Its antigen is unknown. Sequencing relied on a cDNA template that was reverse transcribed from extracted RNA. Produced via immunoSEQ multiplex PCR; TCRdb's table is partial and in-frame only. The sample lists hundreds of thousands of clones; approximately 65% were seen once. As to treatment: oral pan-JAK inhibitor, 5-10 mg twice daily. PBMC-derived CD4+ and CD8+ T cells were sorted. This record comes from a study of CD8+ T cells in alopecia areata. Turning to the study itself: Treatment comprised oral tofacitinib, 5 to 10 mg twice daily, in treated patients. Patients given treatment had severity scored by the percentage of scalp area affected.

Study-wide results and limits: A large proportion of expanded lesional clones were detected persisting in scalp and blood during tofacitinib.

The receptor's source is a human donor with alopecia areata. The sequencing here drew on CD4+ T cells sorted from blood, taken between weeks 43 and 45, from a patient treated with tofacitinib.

The CDR3 spells CASSERRGGPSPLHF. The CDR3 bases are TGTGCCAGCAGTGAAAGGAGGGGCGGCCCTAGTCCCCTCCACTTT. The chain joins TRBV25-1 to TRBJ1-6; a possible D gene is TRBD1 (5 bases). The CDR3 contains 15 residues. The V end lost 2 bases, the J end lost 13 bases, and 18 bases lay between the germline ends. Germline V gene lookup returns CDR1 MGHDK and CDR2 SYGVNS.